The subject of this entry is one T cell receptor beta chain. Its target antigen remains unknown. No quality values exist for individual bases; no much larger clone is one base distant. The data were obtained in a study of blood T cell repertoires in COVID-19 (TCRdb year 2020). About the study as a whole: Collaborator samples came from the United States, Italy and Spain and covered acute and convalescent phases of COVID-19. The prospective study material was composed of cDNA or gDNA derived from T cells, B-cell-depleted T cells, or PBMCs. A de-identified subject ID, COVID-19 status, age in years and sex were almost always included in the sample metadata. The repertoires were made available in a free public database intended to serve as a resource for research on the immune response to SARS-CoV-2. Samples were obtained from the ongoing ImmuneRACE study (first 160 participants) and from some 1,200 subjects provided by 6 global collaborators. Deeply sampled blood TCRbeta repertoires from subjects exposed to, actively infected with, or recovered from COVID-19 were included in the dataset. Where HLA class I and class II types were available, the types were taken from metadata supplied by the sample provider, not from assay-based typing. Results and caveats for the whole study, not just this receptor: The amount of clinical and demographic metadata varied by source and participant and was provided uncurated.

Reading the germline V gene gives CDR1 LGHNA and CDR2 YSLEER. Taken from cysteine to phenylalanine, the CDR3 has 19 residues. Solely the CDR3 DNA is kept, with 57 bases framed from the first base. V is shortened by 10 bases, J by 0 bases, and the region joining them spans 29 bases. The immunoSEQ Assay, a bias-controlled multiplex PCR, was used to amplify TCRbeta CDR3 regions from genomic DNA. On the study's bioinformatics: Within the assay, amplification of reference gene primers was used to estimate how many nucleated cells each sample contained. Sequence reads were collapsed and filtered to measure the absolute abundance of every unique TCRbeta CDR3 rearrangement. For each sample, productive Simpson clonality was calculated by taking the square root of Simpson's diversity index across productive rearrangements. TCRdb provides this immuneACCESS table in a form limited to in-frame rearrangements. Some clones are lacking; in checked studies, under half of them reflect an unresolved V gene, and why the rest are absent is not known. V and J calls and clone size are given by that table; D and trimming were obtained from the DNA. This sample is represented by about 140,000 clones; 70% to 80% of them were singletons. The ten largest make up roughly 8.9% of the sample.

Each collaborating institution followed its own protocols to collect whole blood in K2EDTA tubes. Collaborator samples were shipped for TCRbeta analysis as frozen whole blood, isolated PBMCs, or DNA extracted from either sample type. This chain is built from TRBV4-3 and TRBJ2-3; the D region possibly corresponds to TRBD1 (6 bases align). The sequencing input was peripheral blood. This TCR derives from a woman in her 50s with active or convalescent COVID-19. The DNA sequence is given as TGCGCCACCCCCCGACAGGTGGATGGGGACCTTTCTAGCACAGATACGCAGTATTTT. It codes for CATPRQVDGDLSSTDTQYF.